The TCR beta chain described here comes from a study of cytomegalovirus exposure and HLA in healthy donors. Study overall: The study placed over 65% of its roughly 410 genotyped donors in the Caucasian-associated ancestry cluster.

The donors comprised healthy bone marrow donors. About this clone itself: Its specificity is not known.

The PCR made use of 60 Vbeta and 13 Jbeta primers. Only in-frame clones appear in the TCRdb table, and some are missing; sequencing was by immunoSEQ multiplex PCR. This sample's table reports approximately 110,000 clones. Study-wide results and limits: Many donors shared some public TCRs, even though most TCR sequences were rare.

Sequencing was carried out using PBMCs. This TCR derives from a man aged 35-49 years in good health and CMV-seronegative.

Here the CDR3 reads CASTTSGAPSYEQYF. Written as DNA, the CDR3 is TGCGCCAGCACCACCAGCGGGGCCCCCTCCTACGAGCAGTACTTC. V and J are TRBV10-2 and TRBJ2-7; 7 positions match TRBD2. The CDR3 runs to 15 residues. After removal of 7 bases from V and 0 bases from J, the junction contained 9 bases not matched to a gene. Germline V gene data show CDR1 as WSHSY and CDR2 as SAAADI.